These 10 T cell receptor beta chains came from one sample sequenced in a study of cytomegalovirus exposure and HLA in healthy donors. Assay used: immunoSEQ multiplex PCR; TCRdb lists only in-frame clones, some missing. The sample lists about 56,000 clones, less than 96% seen once, with roughly 1% in the top ten. Material for sequencing was PBMCs. The receptors originated from a woman aged 18-29 years in good health and CMV-seronegative.

V gene TRBV7-9 combines with J gene TRBJ2-1, with 8 bases aligning to TRBD2. This CDR3 is 15 amino acids long. V was clipped by 7 bases and J by 2 bases; unmatched bases: 7. The germline V gene encodes CDR1 SEHNR and CDR2 FQNEAQ (reference sequence). The CDR3, as DNA: TGTGCCAGCACCCCGGGGGGGGGACCCTACAATGAGCAGTTCTTC. Translated: CASTPGGGPYNEQFF.

Turning to this clone: Other DNA variants within this sample encode the same CDR3. The chain is built from TRBV7-2 and TRBJ1-1; 7 nucleotides align to TRBD1. Germline CDR1 reads SGHTA; CDR2 reads FQGNSA. V was clipped by 6 bases and J by 5 bases; unmatched bases: 6. The CDR3 spans 13 residues. The CDR3 DNA reads as TGTGCCAGCAGACCTCACAGGGGTACTGAAGCTTTCTTT. It translates to CASRPHRGTEAFF.

The gene calls are TRBV9 and TRBJ2-2; D possibly corresponds to TRBD1 (5 bases). V shed 2 bases and J shed 13 bases, with 18 bases lying between them. The CDR3 consists of 14 residues. Germline CDR1 reads SGDLS; CDR2 reads YYNGEE. This CDR3 is CASSVDTPPRGLFF. The CDR3 nucleotides read TGTGCCAGCAGCGTGGACACCCCTCCTAGGGGGCTGTTTTTT.

The gene calls are TRBV7-3 and TRBJ2-1, with D maybe TRBD2 (6 bases). CDR1 and CDR2 (germline): SGHTA, FQGTGA. The CDR3 has 15 amino acids. With 5 bases removed from V and 7 bases from J, the gap between germline ends came to 18 bases. The CDR3 bases are TGTGCCAGCAGCCTATGGGGGGTCCTTGGGAATGAGCAGTTCTTC. Its protein is CASSLWGVLGNEQFF.

This sequence joins TRBV30 and TRBJ2-2; D is uncertain. Germline lookup yields CDR1 GTSNPN and CDR2 SVGIG (reference sequence). This CDR3 comprises 14 residues. V gave up 3 bases and J gave up 4 bases, with 12 bases separating them. The CDR3 DNA reads TGTGCCTGGAGCCGATCACCCGGCACCGGGGAGCTGTTTTTT. Translated, it gives CAWSRSPGTGELFF.

The chain employs TRBV28 and TRBJ2-6; tentatively, D is TRBD2 (7 bases). This CDR3 region has 19 residues. CDR1 is MDHEN, CDR2 SYDVKM, per germline. V dropped 2 bases and J dropped 1 base, with 18 bases sitting between them. The DNA of the CDR3 is TGTGCCAGCAGTTTAGTGGGAGGGACACGGGAGTCTGGGGCCAACGTCCTGACTTTC. This codes for CASSLVGGTRESGANVLTF.

Concerning this clone itself: Other DNA sequences in the same sample also yield this CDR3. The CDR3 loop reads CASSPGQPNTEAFF. The CDR3 DNA reads as TGCGCCAGCAGCCCGGGACAGCCTAACACTGAAGCTTTCTTT. V usage is TRBV5-1 and J usage is TRBJ1-1; TRBD1 matches 7 bases. J lost 2 bases, V lost 4 bases, and 5 bases had no gene match. Germline V gene data show CDR1 as SGHRS and CDR2 as YFSETQ. There are 14 residues in the CDR3.

This rearrangement joins TRBV7-9 to TRBJ2-7, with D perhaps TRBD2 (6 bases). This CDR3 region has 14 residues. In germline, CDR1 is SEHNR, CDR2 FQNEAQ (reference sequence). V shed 5 bases and J shed 3 bases, with 14 bases lying between them. CDR3 nucleotides: TGTGCCAGCAGCCGGGGGTCGGATTTCTACGAGCAGTACTTC. Protein sequence: CASSRGSDFYEQYF.

The gene calls are TRBV25-1 and TRBJ1-1; weak D call: TRBD1 (6 bases). V lost 2 bases and J lost 1, with 17 bases in between. CDR1 and CDR2 (germline): MGHDK, SYGVNS. The length of the CDR3 is 17 residues. The CDR3 DNA sequence: TGTGCCAGCAGTGAACTTCGCGGGGGGCTGGGGAACACTGAAGCTTTCTTT. Amino acid sequence: CASSELRGGLGNTEAFF. Variable domain in full (rest from reference TRBV25-1 and TRBJ1-1): EADIYQTPRYLVIGTGKKITLECSQTMGHDKMYWYQQDPGMELHLIHYSYGVNSTEKGDLSSESTVSRIRTEHFPLTLESARPSHTSQYLCASSELRGGLGNTEAFFGQGTRLTVV.

CDR3 sequence (DNA): TGTGCCAGCAGCTTAGCCGCGGGACAGGGGTACGAGCAGTACTTC. Translation gives CASSLAAGQGYEQYF. The V call is TRBV7-8, the J call TRBJ2-7; 10 nucleotides line up with TRBD1. Germline lookup yields CDR1 SGHVS and CDR2 FQNEAQ. With 0 bases clipped from V and 4 bases from J, the junction kept 3 bases outside the gene matches. The CDR3 extends over 15 amino acids.